The clone carrying this TCR beta chain was seen repeatedly, ten times or more. The antigen remains undetermined. CDR3 length equals 15 residues. Trimming left V 7 bases short and J 3 bases short, with 18 bases between. The germline V gene encodes CDR1 MDHEN and CDR2 SYDVKM. Time point specified: persistent/refractory GD, antithyroid drugs over 5 years with positive TRAb. The authors made the TCR library using RNA they extracted from PBMCs. EDTA tubes were used for drawing approximately 8.4 milliliters of peripheral blood. The data belong to a study of regulatory T cells in long-lasting Graves disease. Study-wide points: Patients with persistent Graves' had lower TCR diversity than newly diagnosed patients. New patients shared about 880 public clonotypes, fewer than the 2,500 to 3,500 shared by persistent patients. What was studied was peripheral blood only, and not thyroid tissue.

Investigators prepared the TCR beta libraries by applying iRepertoire HTBI primers and Arm-PCR of CDR3 regions. TCRdb redid the calling of the multiplex PCR reads with MiXCR, one entry per CDR3 protein. The repertoire holds over 450,000 distinct CDR3 sequences, with roughly 21% as singletons. The material was peripheral blood mononuclear cells (PBMCs), obtained when the disease was refractory, from a patient treated with antithyroid drugs. The V call is TRBV28, the J call TRBJ2-5, with D perhaps given as TRBD1 or TRBD2 (7 bases each). This clonotype was sampled from a female donor with Graves disease. Here the CDR3 reads CASTWEGAWEETQYF. In DNA, the CDR3 is TGTGCCAGCACCTGGGAGGGGGCGTGGGAAGAGACCCAGTACTTC.